This passage covers 30 T cell receptor beta chains from one sample sequenced in a study of T cells in Graves' hyperthyroidism and ophthalmopathy. What was amplified from RNA transcripts were TCR beta CDR3 regions. Researchers ran a first-round RT-PCR on the TCR CDR3 using the HTBI primer set. TCRdb analysed the multiplex PCR reads with MiXCR anew, one entry per CDR3 protein. Of around 600,000 distinct CDR3 sequences listed, more than 15% were seen once; the top ten hold 7.3%. The sequenced sample consisted of blood. The origin of the receptors is a woman in her thirties with Graves' hyperthyroidism.

This clonotype was seen many times. The chain couples TRBV20-1 to TRBJ1-1; 10 nucleotides align to TRBD1. The germline V gene has CDR1 DFQATT and CDR2 SNEGSKA (reference sequence). Trimming removed 1 base from V and 3 bases from J; junction bases left unmatched: 11. The CDR3 is made up of 17 amino acids. The CDR3 nucleotides read TGCAGTGCTAGAGCTCCTGCCGGGACAGGGGTTGACACTGAAGCTTTCTTT. Translation: CSARAPAGTGVDTEAFF.

The V gene is TRBV20-1, the J gene TRBJ2-5; 12 bases are a match to TRBD2. The germline V gene has CDR1 DFQATT and CDR2 SNEGSKA (reference sequence). J was trimmed by 2 bases and V by 5 bases; bases with no gene match: 12. The CDR3 length is 17 residues. The CDR3 loop reads CSAGGSLAGGVQETQYF. The CDR3 DNA follows: TGCAGTGCTGGGGGAAGTCTAGCGGGAGGGGTACAAGAGACCCAGTACTTC.

A few counts support this clonotype. The junction and the germline gene differ at one end; a read error may be behind it. CDR3 coding DNA: TGCGCCAGCAGCTCGGCCTTAGCGGGAGTAGTGGATGAGCAGCTCTTC. Its translation is CASSSALAGVVDEQLF. J is TRBJ2-1 and V is TRBV5-1; 9 bases align to TRBD2. CDR1 is SGHRS, CDR2 YFSETQ, per germline. CDR3 length equals 16 residues.

In the case of this clonotype: This sequence may be a read error, since a much larger clone differs from it by one base. The chain has TRBV12-3 or TRBV12-4 and TRBJ1-1, with TRBD1 identical over 10 bases. The CDR3 runs 15 residues. The V gene end was trimmed by 5 bases and the J gene end by 3 bases; junction bases not matched to a gene: 6. The CDR3 DNA follows: TGTGCCAGCAGTCAAACCGGGACAGGGGACACTGAAGCTTTCTTT. Translated, it gives CASSQTGTGDTEAFF.

This clonotype showed up many times. The V gene is TRBV7-2, the J gene TRBJ1-2; 9 bases map to TRBD1. Germline-derived CDR1 and CDR2 are SGHTA and FQGNSA. The CDR3 sequence is 12 residues long. The V gene end was trimmed by 5 bases and the J gene end by 9 bases; junction bases not matched to a gene: 4. The DNA for the CDR3 is TGTGCCAGCAGCCGGGACAGGGATCGCTACACCTTC. Its protein product is CASSRDRDRYTF.

V is TRBV24-1 and J is TRBJ1-4; TRBD1 aligns across 10 bases. This CDR3 contains 17 residues. CDR1 and CDR2 (germline): KGHDR, SFDVKD. Trimming at V came to 5 bases and at J to 1 base, leaving 6 bases not matched to a gene. The CDR3: CATSAVTGGRTNEKLFF. CDR3 sequence (DNA): TGTGCCACCAGTGCGGTGACAGGGGGCCGAACTAATGAAAAACTGTTTTTT.

The sample holds many counts of this clonotype. J is TRBJ2-2 and V is TRBV2, with D perhaps TRBD2 (6 bases). The CDR3 is made up of 12 amino acids. The germline CDR1 and CDR2 sequences are SNHLY and FYNNEI. The V end lost 8 bases, the J end lost 5 bases, and 9 bases lay between the germline ends. The CDR3 DNA reads as TGTGCCAGCTATGGGGGGACCGGGGAGCTGTTTTTT. It codes for CASYGGTGELFF. The variable domain in full, with the rest retrieved from reference TRBV2 and TRBJ2-2, is EPEVTQTPSHQVTQMGQEVILRCVPISNHLYFYWYRQILGQKVEFLVSFYNNEISEKSEIFDDQFSVERPDGSNFTLKIRSTKLEDSAMYFCASYGGTGELFFGEGSRLTVL.

The gene calls are TRBV7-9 and TRBJ1-1; D unresolved. The germline V gene has CDR1 SEHNR and CDR2 FQNEAQ (reference sequence). This CDR3 has 14 amino acids. Trimming removed 3 bases at V and 7 bases at J, with 15 bases between. Here the CDR3 reads CASSFNSFASEAFF. The CDR3, as DNA: TGTGCCAGCAGCTTTAATTCCTTTGCTAGTGAAGCTTTCTTT. Filled out from reference TRBV7-9 and TRBJ1-1, the complete variable domain reads DTGVSQNPRHKITKRGQNVTFRCDPISEHNRLYWYRQTLGQGPEFLTYFQNEAQLEKSRLLSDRFSAERPKGSFSTLEIQRTEQGDSAMYLCASSFNSFASEAFFGQGTRLTVV.

In its sample, this clonotype was seen many times. The V gene is TRBV7-9, the J gene TRBJ1-5; no clear D gene. Germline values: CDR1 SEHNR, CDR2 FQNEAQ (reference sequence). This CDR3 is 14 amino acids long. V lost 5 bases and J lost 0, with 8 bases in between. The DNA of the CDR3 is TGTGCCAGCAGCGAGGTCGGTAGCAATCAGCCCCAGCATTTT. Protein product: CASSEVGSNQPQHF. Full variable domain (remainder filled in from reference TRBV7-9 and TRBJ1-5): DTGVSQNPRHKITKRGQNVTFRCDPISEHNRLYWYRQTLGQGPEFLTYFQNEAQLEKSRLLSDRFSAERPKGSFSTLEIQRTEQGDSAMYLCASSEVGSNQPQHFGDGTRLSIL.

This clonotype has a count of ten or more. The chain recombines TRBV4-2 with TRBJ1-2; 11 bases are a match to TRBD1. This CDR3 is 17 amino acids long. Germline V gene lookup returns CDR1 LGHNA and CDR2 YNFKEQ. V was clipped by 4 bases and J by 2 bases; unmatched bases: 9. The CDR3 spells CASSLSAGTGGNYGYTF. The CDR3 DNA sequence: TGTGCCAGCAGCCTGTCCGCCGGGACAGGGGGAAACTATGGCTACACCTTC.

The sample holds many counts of this clonotype. V usage is TRBV28 and J usage is TRBJ2-1; 11 positions match TRBD2. V lost 2 bases and J lost 4; bases outside the gene matches: 7. Per germline, CDR1 MDHEN and CDR2 SYDVKM. The CDR3 length is 17 residues. CDR3 amino acids: CASSLPTGLAAYNEQFF. The CDR3 nucleotides are TGTGCCAGCAGTTTACCCACGGGACTAGCGGCTTACAATGAGCAGTTCTTC.

Ten or more counts support this clonotype. This chain joins TRBV11-2 and TRBJ2-1; TRBD2 aligns across 8 bases. CDR1 SGHAT and CDR2 FQNNGV come from the germline V gene. V lost 2 bases, J lost 8 bases, and 8 bases stayed unmatched. This CDR3 comprises 15 residues. The CDR3 is CASSLFGGGLDEQFF. The CDR3 DNA is TGTGCCAGCAGCTTATTTGGTGGGGGACTAGATGAGCAGTTCTTC.

In this sample, this clonotype turned up a few times. This chain uses TRBV10-3 with TRBJ1-3; D is unresolved. This CDR3 spans 13 amino acids. V lost 3 bases to trimming and J lost 0 bases, with 3 bases between them. Germline CDR1 reads ENHRY; CDR2 reads SYGVKD. The CDR3 spells CAISDLSGNTIYF. The CDR3 DNA sequence: TGTGCCATCAGTGACCTCTCTGGAAACACCATATATTTT.

The V call is TRBV4-2, the J call TRBJ2-7; 10 nucleotides align to TRBD2. CDR3 size: 17 residues. Germline trimming cut 1 base from V and 3 bases from J; bases unmatched to any gene: 9. Looked up from germline, CDR1 is LGHNA and CDR2 is YNFKEQ. The CDR3 DNA reads TGTGCCAGCAGCCAAGCGCGGGGTGCTAGCGGGAGCTACGAGCAGTACTTC. It encodes CASSQARGASGSYEQYF.

This clonotype was counted a few times. The chain recombines TRBV20-1 with TRBJ2-1, with D unclear. The V and J ends lost 0 bases and 5 bases respectively, with 23 bases between them. This CDR3 has 18 residues. CDR1 and CDR2 (germline): DFQATT, SNEGSKA (reference sequence). CDR3 protein: CSARDFGVSVLENNEQFF. DNA of the CDR3: TGCAGTGCTAGAGATTTCGGAGTATCAGTCCTAGAAAACAATGAGCAGTTCTTC.

The chain is built from TRBV15 and TRBJ1-3; no firm D call. Per germline, CDR1 LNHNV and CDR2 YYDKDF (reference sequence). The CDR3 sequence is 17 residues long. Trimming shortened V by 0 bases and J by 0 bases, and 12 bases separated the two germline ends. This chain's CDR3 is CATSRDKAISSGNTIYF. CDR3 nucleotides: TGTGCCACCAGCAGAGATAAAGCGATTAGCTCTGGAAACACCATATATTTT.

This clonotype was seen a few times. J is TRBJ1-6 and V is TRBV20-1; TRBD1 aligns across 10 bases. CDR3 length: 13 amino acids. CDR1 is DFQATT and CDR2 is SNEGSKA in the germline V gene (reference sequence). Losses at the gene ends were 1 base for V and 10 bases for J; bases not matched to a gene: 1. The CDR3 DNA sequence: TGCAGTGCTAGAGGACAGGGGGCCTCACCCCTCCACTTT. Protein sequence: CSARGQGASPLHF.

In this sample, this clonotype turned up a few times. The rearrangement uses TRBV3-1 and TRBJ2-1; the match to TRBD2 covers 8 bases. CDR1 is LGHDT, CDR2 YNNKEL, per germline (reference sequence). J was trimmed by 6 bases and V by 7 bases; bases with no gene match: 11. This CDR3 is 15 amino acids long. The CDR3 here is CASTAGGGLFNEQFF. The CDR3 coding sequence is TGTGCCAGCACCGCCGGGGGGGGTTTGTTCAATGAGCAGTTCTTC.

This clonotype was observed a few times. The chain has TRBV4-2 and TRBJ2-5; 8 bases are a match to TRBD2. Germline CDR1 is LGHNA and CDR2 is YNFKEQ. V trimming: 3 bases; J trimming: 3 bases; junction bases outside the gene matches: 3. This CDR3 is built from 14 residues. The CDR3 protein is CASSQRAGEETQYF. Here the CDR3 DNA reads TGTGCCAGCAGCCAGAGAGCGGGAGAAGAGACCCAGTACTTC.

This clonotype has more than one count but fewer than ten. This chain joins TRBV29-1 and TRBJ1-1; D is uncertain. V gave up 5 bases and J gave up 5 bases, with 6 bases separating them. Germline CDR1 SQVTM, CDR2 ANQGSEA. This CDR3 has 10 amino acids. CDR3 sequence (DNA): TGCAGCGTTTTGATAACTGAAGCTTTCTTT. It specifies CSVLITEAFF.

This clonotype was seen more than once but under ten times. CDR3 coding DNA: TGTGCCAGCAGCTCGCGACAGGCGTACGAGCAGTACTTC. Translation gives CASSSRQAYEQYF. The chain combines TRBV5-5 with TRBJ2-7, with D perhaps TRBD1 (6 bases). CDR1 and CDR2 from the germline V gene are SGHKS and YYEKEE (reference sequence). Deletions cut 3 bases from V and 4 bases from J, with 11 bases between. This CDR3 is 13 amino acids long.

This clonotype has at least ten counts. This sequence joins TRBV14 and TRBJ2-2; possible D gene TRBD1, 6 bases. The CDR3 contains 14 residues. Trimming took 1 base from V and 7 from J, leaving 10 bases between them. From germline, CDR1 is SGHDN and CDR2 FVKESK. The CDR3 reads CASSQVRGYGELFF. CDR3 nucleotide sequence: TGTGCCAGCAGCCAAGTCAGGGGATACGGGGAGCTGTTTTTT. The complete variable domain, with remaining parts taken from reference TRBV14 and TRBJ2-2, reads EAGVTQFPSHSVIEKGQTVTLRCDPISGHDNLYWYRRVMGKEIKFLLHFVKESKQDESGMPNNRFLAERTGGTYSTLKVQPAELEDSGVYFCASSQVRGYGELFFGEGSRLTVL.

This clonotype was seen repeatedly, ten times or more. The CDR3 nucleotides are TGCGCCAGCAGCCCGTCTCGACACCTGAACACTGAAGCTTTCTTT. Translating it yields CASSPSRHLNTEAFF. The chain uses TRBV4-3 and TRBJ1-1; D ambiguous. V gave up 4 bases and J gave up 0 bases, with 12 bases separating them. CDR3 length equals 15 residues. Germline V gene sequence: CDR1 LGHNA, CDR2 YSLEER.

This clonotype was recorded a few times. The CDR3 DNA follows: TGTGCCAGCAGCTTAGGGCAAAGGGGCCGATTGAACACTGAAGCTTTCTTT. Translation: CASSLGQRGRLNTEAFF. The V call is TRBV7-9, the J call TRBJ1-1, with D possibly being TRBD1 (5 bases). Trimming pared 1 base from V and 0 bases from J, leaving 15 bases between. This CDR3 is 17 amino acids long. The V gene's germline CDR1 is SEHNR and CDR2 FQNEAQ (reference sequence).

For this clonotype: The junction departs from germline at one end; a sequencing error may be responsible. The chain carries TRBV19 and TRBJ1-2; 8 bases fit TRBD1. This CDR3 spans 17 amino acids. Germline CDR1 reads LNHDA; CDR2 reads SQIVND (reference sequence). The CDR3 DNA reads as TGTGCCAGTACTGAGAGCACCGGGACAGGAGCTAACTATGGCTGCACCTTC. Residues: CASTESTGTGANYGCTF.

This clonotype was detected many times. J is TRBJ2-2 and V is TRBV4-3, with D possibly being TRBD2 (6 bases). Trimming left V 0 bases short and J 2 bases short, with 10 bases between. The CDR3 has 16 amino acids. The germline V gene encodes CDR1 LGHNA and CDR2 YSLEER. CDR3 protein: CASSQEGTQNTGELFF. The CDR3, as DNA: TGCGCCAGCAGCCAAGAAGGGACTCAAAACACCGGGGAGCTGTTTTTT.

This clonotype appeared many times. CDR3 region: CSARGVVSYNEQFF. The CDR3 nucleotides read TGCAGTGCTAGAGGGGTTGTGTCCTACAATGAGCAGTTCTTC. The J gene is TRBJ2-1, the V gene TRBV20-1; no clear D gene. Per the germline V gene, CDR1 is DFQATT and CDR2 is SNEGSKA (reference sequence). The CDR3 is 14 residues long. Trimming shortened V by 1 base and J by 1 base, and 8 bases separated the two germline ends.

This clonotype was found many times. V usage is TRBV7-2 and J usage is TRBJ1-2; tentatively, D is TRBD1 (5 bases). CDR1 SGHTA and CDR2 FQGNSA come from the germline V gene. This CDR3 comprises 16 residues. The ends were cut back, 2 bases at V and 2 bases at J, with 15 bases in the middle. The CDR3 loop reads CASSLRPQGGNYGYTF. CDR3 coding DNA: TGTGCCAGCAGCTTAAGGCCCCAGGGTGGCAACTATGGCTACACCTTC.

J is TRBJ2-2 and V is TRBV30; D is unresolved. Germline CDR1 reads GTSNPN; CDR2 reads SVGIG (reference sequence). Trimming shortened V by 5 bases and J by 1 base, and 5 bases separated the two germline ends. This CDR3 contains 12 residues. This chain's CDR3 is CAWGRNTGELFF. As DNA, the CDR3 is TGTGCCTGGGGCCGGAACACCGGGGAGCTGTTTTTT.

This clonotype was seen at least ten times. The V and J genes are TRBV27 and TRBJ1-1, with 7 nucleotides matching TRBD1. The CDR3 has 14 residues. J lost 4 bases, V lost 5 bases, and 7 bases had no gene match. Looked up from germline, CDR1 is MNHEY and CDR2 is SMNVEV (reference sequence). DNA for the CDR3: TGTGCCAGCAGTGTGACAGGGTACGGCACTGAAGCTTTCTTT. The encoded protein is CASSVTGYGTEAFF.